This TCR beta chain was found in a study of blood T cell repertoires in COVID-19. The repertoire was sequenced with immunoSEQ multiplex PCR; TCRdb's copy has only in-frame clones and lacks some. The data show about 380,000 clones, about four fifths seen once. The CDR3 sequence is 16 residues long. J gave up 4 bases and V 2 bases, and 5 bases lay outside the gene matches. In germline, CDR1 is KGHSH, CDR2 LQKENI. The receptor comes from a human donor with acute or convalescent COVID-19. The donor label of this sample is uncertain. The chain carries TRBV18 and TRBJ2-2; 9 nucleotides match TRBD1. Sequenced input: peripheral blood. CDR3 residues: CASSPAGTGFTGELFF. As DNA, the CDR3 is TGTGCCAGCTCACCAGCCGGGACAGGGTTCACCGGGGAGCTGTTTTTT.